Given below is one T cell receptor (beta chain) in context. The table came from immunoSEQ multiplex PCR; TCRdb's copy has only in-frame clones and leaves some out. Altogether about 60,000 clones are present, around 87% being singletons, with the ten largest covering approximately 5.2%. The data are from a study of technical replicates of blood from a few donors. Germline loops: CDR1 MNHNS, CDR2 SASEGT. J was trimmed by 4 bases and V by 6 bases; bases with no gene match: 6. The CDR3 extends over 14 amino acids. This chain uses TRBV6-1 with TRBJ1-2, with 9 bases fitting TRBD1. The source is a human donor in good health. Some clones in this sample may be carry-over from other donors' samples. What was sequenced was PBMCs. Here the CDR3 reads CASSVSGQGYGYTF. CDR3 sequence (DNA): TGTGCCAGCAGCGTGTCGGGACAGGGCTATGGCTACACCTTC.